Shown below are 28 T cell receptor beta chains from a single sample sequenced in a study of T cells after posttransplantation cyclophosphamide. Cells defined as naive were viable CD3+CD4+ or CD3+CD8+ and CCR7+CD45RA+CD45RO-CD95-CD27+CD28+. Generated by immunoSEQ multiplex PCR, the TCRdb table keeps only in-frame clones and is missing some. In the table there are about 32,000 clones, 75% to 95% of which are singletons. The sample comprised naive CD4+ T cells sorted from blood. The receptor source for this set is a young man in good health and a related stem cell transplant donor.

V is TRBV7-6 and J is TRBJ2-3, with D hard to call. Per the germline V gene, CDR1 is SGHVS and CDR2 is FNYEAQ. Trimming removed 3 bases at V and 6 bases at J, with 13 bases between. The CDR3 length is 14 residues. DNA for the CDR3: TGTGCCAGCAGCTTTAGAATGGTCGGGGATACGCAGTATTTT. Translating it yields CASSFRMVGDTQYF.

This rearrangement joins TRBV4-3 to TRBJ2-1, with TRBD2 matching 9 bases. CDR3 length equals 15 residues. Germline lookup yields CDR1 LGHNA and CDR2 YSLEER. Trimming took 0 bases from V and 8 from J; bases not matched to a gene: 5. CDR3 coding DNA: TGCGCCAGCAGCCAAGAGGAGCGGGGGGCCTATGAGCAGTTCTTC. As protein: CASSQEERGAYEQFF.

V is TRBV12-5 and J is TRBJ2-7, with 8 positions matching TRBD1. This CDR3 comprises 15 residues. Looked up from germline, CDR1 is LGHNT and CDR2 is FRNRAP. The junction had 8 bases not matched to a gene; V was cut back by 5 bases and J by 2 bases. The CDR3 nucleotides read TGTGCTAGTGGTCTGGACAGGGCGGTAACCTACGAGCAGTACTTC. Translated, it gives CASGLDRAVTYEQYF.

The CDR3 nucleotides read TGTGCCAGTAGTAAACCCGGACAGGGAGGCCACGAGCAGTACTTC. Protein: CASSKPGQGGHEQYF. This rearrangement joins TRBV19 to TRBJ2-7, with 8 bases identical to TRBD1. From germline, CDR1 is LNHDA and CDR2 SQIVND (reference sequence). The trim removed 4 bases at V and 5 bases at J, leaving 10 bases unmatched. This CDR3 spans 15 amino acids.

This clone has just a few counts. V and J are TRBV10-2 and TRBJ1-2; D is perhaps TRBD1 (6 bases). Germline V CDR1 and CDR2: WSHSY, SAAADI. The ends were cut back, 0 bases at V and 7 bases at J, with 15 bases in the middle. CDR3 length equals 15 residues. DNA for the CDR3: TGCGCCAGCAGTGAGTCGACGGGGGGCCAGGGTGGCTACACCTTC. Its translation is CASSESTGGQGGYTF.

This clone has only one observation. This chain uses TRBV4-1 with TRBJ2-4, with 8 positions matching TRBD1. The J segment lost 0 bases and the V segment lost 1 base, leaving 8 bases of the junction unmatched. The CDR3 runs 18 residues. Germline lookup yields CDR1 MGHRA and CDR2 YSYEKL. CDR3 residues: CASSQGGGQGVAKNIQYF. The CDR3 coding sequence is TGCGCCAGCAGCCAAGGGGGAGGACAGGGAGTAGCCAAAAACATTCAGTACTTC.

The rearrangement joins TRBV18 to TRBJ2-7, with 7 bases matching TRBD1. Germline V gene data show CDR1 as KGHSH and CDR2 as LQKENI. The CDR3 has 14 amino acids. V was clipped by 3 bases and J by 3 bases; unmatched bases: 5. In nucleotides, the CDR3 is TGTGCCAGCTCACCGACAGGGTATCGCTACGAGCAGTACTTC. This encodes CASSPTGYRYEQYF. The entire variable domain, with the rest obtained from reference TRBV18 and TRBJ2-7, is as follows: NAGVMQNPRHLVRRRGQEARLRCSPMKGHSHVYWYRQLPEEGLKFMVYLQKENIIDESGMPKERFSAEFPKEGPSILRIQQVVRGDSAAYFCASSPTGYRYEQYFGPGTRLTVT.

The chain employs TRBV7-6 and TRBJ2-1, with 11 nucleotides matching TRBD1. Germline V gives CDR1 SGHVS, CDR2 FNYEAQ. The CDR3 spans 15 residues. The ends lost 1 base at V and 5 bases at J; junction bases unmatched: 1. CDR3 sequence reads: CASSLGDRGDNEQFF. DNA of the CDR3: TGTGCCAGCAGCTTAGGGGACAGGGGGGACAATGAGCAGTTCTTC.

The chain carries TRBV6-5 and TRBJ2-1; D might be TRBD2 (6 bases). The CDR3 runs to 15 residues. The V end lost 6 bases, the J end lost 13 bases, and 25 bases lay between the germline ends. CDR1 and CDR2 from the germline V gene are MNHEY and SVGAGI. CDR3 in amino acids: CASSRDSHQKISQFF. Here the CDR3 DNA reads TGTGCCAGCAGCCGGGACTCGCACCAGAAGATTAGCCAGTTCTTC.

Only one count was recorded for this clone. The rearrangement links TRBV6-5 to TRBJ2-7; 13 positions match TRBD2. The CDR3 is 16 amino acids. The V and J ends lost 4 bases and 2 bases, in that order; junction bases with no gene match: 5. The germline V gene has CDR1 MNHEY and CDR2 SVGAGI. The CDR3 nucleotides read TGTGCCAGCAGTTCCCCCGGACTAGCGGGGGCCTACGAGCAGTACTTC. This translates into CASSSPGLAGAYEQYF.

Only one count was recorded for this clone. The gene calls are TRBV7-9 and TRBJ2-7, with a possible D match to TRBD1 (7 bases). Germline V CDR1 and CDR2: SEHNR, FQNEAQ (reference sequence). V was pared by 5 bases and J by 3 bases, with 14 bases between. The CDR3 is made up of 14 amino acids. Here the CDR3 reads CASSLRGAHYEQYF. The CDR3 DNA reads TGTGCCAGCAGCCTCAGGGGGGCACACTACGAGCAGTACTTC.

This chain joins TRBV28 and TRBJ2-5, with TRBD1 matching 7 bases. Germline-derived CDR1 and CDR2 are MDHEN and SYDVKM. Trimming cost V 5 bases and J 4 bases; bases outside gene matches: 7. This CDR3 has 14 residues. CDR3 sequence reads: CASSLARGRETQYF. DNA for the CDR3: TGTGCCAGCAGTCTGGCGAGGGGGCGAGAGACCCAGTACTTC.

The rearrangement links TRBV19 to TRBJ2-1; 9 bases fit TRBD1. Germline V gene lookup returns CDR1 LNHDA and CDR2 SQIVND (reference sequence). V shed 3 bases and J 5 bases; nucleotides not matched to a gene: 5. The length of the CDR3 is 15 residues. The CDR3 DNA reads TGTGCCAGTAGTATCGGGACAGGGTGGGACAATGAGCAGTTCTTC. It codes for CASSIGTGWDNEQFF.

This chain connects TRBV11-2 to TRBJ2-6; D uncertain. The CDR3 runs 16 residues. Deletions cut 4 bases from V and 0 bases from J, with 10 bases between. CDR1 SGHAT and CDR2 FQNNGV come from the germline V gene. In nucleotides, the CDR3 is TGTGCCAGCAGCTATCCCGGTGGCTCTGGGGCCAACGTCCTGACTTTC. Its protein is CASSYPGGSGANVLTF.

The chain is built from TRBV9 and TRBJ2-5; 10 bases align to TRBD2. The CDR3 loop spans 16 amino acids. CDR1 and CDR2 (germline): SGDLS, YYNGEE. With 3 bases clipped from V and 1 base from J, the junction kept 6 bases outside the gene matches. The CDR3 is CASSASSGGPQETQYF. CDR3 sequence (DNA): TGTGCCAGCAGCGCATCTAGCGGGGGTCCCCAAGAGACCCAGTACTTC.

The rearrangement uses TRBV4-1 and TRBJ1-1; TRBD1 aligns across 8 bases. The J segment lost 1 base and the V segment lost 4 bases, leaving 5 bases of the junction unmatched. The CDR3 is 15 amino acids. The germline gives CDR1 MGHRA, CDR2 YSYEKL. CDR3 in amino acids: CASSLIRGRNTEAFF. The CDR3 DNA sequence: TGCGCCAGCAGCCTCATCAGGGGGCGGAACACTGAAGCTTTCTTT.

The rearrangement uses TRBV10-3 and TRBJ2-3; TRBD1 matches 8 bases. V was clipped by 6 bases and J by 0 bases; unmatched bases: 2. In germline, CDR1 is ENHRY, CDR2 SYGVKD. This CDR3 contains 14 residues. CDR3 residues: CAIRRTGSTDTQYF. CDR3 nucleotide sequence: TGTGCCATCAGAAGGACAGGGAGCACAGATACGCAGTATTTT.

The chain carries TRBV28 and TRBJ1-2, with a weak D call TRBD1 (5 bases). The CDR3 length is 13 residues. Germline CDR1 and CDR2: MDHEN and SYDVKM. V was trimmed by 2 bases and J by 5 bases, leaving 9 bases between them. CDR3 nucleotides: TGTGCCAGCAGTTTAACAGGCCGGTATGGCTACACCTTC. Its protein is CASSLTGRYGYTF.

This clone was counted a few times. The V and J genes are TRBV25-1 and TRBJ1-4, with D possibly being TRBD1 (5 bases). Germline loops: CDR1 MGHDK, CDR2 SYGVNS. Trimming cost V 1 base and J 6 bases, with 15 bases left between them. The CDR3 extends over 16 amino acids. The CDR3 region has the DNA TGTGCCAGCAGTGAATCTGTGTTCCAGGGTTATGAAAAACTGTTTTTT. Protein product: CASSESVFQGYEKLFF. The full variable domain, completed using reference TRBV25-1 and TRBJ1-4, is EADIYQTPRYLVIGTGKKITLECSQTMGHDKMYWYQQDPGMELHLIHYSYGVNSTEKGDLSSESTVSRIRTEHFPLTLESARPSHTSQYLCASSESVFQGYEKLFFGSGTQLSVL.

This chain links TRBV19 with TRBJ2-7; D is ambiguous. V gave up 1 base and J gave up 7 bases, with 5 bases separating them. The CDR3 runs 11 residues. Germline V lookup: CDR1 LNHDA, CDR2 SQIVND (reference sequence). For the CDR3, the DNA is TGTGCCAGTAGTATAGGCGAAGAGCAGTACTTC. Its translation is CASSIGEEQYF. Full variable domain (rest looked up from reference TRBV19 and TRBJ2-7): DGGITQSPKYLFRKEGQNVTLSCEQNLNHDAMYWYRQDPGQGLRLIYYSQIVNDFQKGDIAEGYSVSREKKESFPLTVTSAQKNPTAFYLCASSIGEEQYFGPGTRLTVT.

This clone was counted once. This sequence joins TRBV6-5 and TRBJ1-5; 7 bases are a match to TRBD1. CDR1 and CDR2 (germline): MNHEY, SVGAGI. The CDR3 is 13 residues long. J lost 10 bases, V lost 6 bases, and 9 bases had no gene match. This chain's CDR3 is CASRFDRAQPQHF. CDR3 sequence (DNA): TGTGCCAGCAGATTCGACAGGGCCCAACCCCAGCATTTT.

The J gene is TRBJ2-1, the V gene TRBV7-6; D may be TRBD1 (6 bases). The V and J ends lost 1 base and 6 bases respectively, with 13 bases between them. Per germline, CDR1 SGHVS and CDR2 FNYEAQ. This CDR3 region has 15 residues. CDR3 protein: CASSLGRGMFNEQFF. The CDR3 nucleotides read TGTGCCAGCAGCTTAGGCAGGGGCATGTTCAATGAGCAGTTCTTC.

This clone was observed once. The CDR3 region is CASSRQGDYGYTF. The CDR3 coding sequence is TGTGCCAGCTCCCGACAGGGTGACTATGGCTACACCTTC. The chain couples TRBV18 to TRBJ1-2; TRBD1 aligns across 7 bases. The CDR3 length is 13 residues. Per the germline V gene, CDR1 is KGHSH and CDR2 is LQKENI. V was pared by 6 bases and J by 3 bases, with 4 bases of the junction left unmatched.

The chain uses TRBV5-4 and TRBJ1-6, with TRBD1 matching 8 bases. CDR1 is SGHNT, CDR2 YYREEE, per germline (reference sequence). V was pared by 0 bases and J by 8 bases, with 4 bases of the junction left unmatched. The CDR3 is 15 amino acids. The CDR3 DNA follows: TGTGCCAGCAGCTTGGGGGACAGGACCGATTCACCCCTCCACTTT. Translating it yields CASSLGDRTDSPLHF.

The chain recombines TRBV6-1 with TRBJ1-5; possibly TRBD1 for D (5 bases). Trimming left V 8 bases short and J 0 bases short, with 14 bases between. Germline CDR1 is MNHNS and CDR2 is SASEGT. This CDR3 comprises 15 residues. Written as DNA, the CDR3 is TGTGCCAGCCTCAGGACATCCAATAGCAATCAGCCCCAGCATTTT. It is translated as CASLRTSNSNQPQHF.

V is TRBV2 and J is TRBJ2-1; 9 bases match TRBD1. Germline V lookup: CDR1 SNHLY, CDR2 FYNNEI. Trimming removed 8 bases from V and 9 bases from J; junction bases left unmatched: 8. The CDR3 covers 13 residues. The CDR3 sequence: CASGRDRVSEQFF. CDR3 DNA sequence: TGTGCCAGCGGACGGGACAGGGTTTCTGAGCAGTTCTTC.

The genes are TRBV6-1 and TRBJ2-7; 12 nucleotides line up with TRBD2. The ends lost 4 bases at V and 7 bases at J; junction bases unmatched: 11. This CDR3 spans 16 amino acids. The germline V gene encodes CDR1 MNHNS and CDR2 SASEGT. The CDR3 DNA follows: TGTGCCAGCAGTGTCACTAGCGGGGGGATGTTATGGGAGCAGTACTTC. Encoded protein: CASSVTSGGMLWEQYF.

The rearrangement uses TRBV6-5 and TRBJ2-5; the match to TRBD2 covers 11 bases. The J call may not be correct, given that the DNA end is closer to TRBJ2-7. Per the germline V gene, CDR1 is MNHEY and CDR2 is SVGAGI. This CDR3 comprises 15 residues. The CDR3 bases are TGTGCCAGCAGTAATAGCGGGGGGGCGGGGTACGAGCAGTACTTC. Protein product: CASSNSGGAGYEQYF.